This T cell receptor beta chain was observed in a study of monozygotic twins with inflammatory bowel disease. Study conclusions and caveats: Possibly because of limited power, concordant and discordant twins showed no difference in repertoire similarity. Against healthy co-twins, IBD patients had lower TCRbeta diversity (measured by inverse Simpson). Backing was not found for a single strong signal or clonotype associated with IBD. Especially with disease activity, IBD patients shared fewer clonotypes with others than healthy twins did.

TCRdb reprocessed the 5' RACE reads and reports one entry per CDR3 protein, with no DNA. The sample's table shows more than 300,000 distinct CDR3 sequences. CDR3 length equals 15 residues. CDR1 and CDR2 (germline): SGHKS, YYEKEE (reference sequence). With respect to this clonotype: As yet, its antigen is unknown.

The TCR comes from a human donor with ulcerative colitis or Crohn's disease, or a healthy co-twin of an affected twin (not recorded which). What was sequenced was blood. The genes are TRBV5-5 and TRBJ2-7. CDR3 amino acids: CASSPRPRESYEQYF.